The rows below give T cell receptor beta chains drawn from one sample of a study of shared T cell receptors in the human thymus. Using immunoSEQ multiplex PCR, the repertoire was profiled, and TCRdb retains in-frame clones only, with some absent. The sample contains hundreds of thousands of clones, about 80% of which appear only once. The sample was also reused in another study, on human thymus T cells.

The sequencing sample was made of thymocytes. These receptors were obtained from a boy younger than two with a congenital heart defect. The conserved cysteine and the conserved F or W are not part of the CDR3 here.

CDR3 length	V gene	J gene	CDR3 protein
13	TRBV6-5	TRBJ2-1	ASRATGLGNNEQF
11	TRBV4-3	TRBJ1-2	ASSQDYNYGYT
14	TRBV13	TRBJ2-7	ASSSPRTSGSYEQY
13	TRBV28	TRBJ1-5	ASSSSDRANQPQH
14	TRBV4-3	TRBJ2-1	ASSFLTSGTRNEQF
12	TRBV7-3	TRBJ2-1	ASSGKTGKNEQF
12	TRBV5-6	TRBJ2-7	ASSRGQGGNEQY
12	TRBV6-6	TRBJ2-3	ASSYSGMTDTQY
15	TRBV7-9	TRBJ2-1	ASSPDLAGGLAGEQF
11	TRBV28	TRBJ1-4	ASSPGHQEKLF
14	TRBV5-1	TRBJ2-7	ASSGGVREGLYEQY